Shown below are 5 T cell receptor beta chains from a single sample sequenced in a study of blood T cell repertoires in COVID-19. Profiled with immunoSEQ multiplex PCR; TCRdb holds only in-frame clones, not every one. The repertoire includes roughly 140,000 clones, 80% to 90% of them detected once, and roughly 34% sits in the top ten. Material for sequencing was peripheral blood. These receptors were collected from a human donor in a cohort sampled during active COVID-19.

The chain has TRBV6-6 and TRBJ2-7; 7 nucleotides align to TRBD1. V shed 3 bases, J shed 6 bases, and the junction held 8 bases outside the gene matches. CDR1 MNHNY and CDR2 SVGAGI come from the germline V gene (reference sequence). The CDR3 is 14 amino acids. The CDR3, as DNA: TGTGCCAGCAGTTATCCGGGACAGAAGCCCGAGCAGTACTTC. This gives the protein CASSYPGQKPEQYF.

This clone was picked up one time. This chain links TRBV11-3 with TRBJ2-2; D not resolved. CDR1 and CDR2 from the germline V gene are SGHNT and YENEEA. V shed 4 bases and J shed 6 bases, with 12 bases lying between them. The length of the CDR3 is 14 residues. Here the CDR3 reads CASSSGSEPGELFF. CDR3 DNA sequence: TGTGCCAGCAGCTCCGGGTCGGAACCCGGGGAGCTGTTTTTT.

The genes are TRBV7-9 and TRBJ1-3, with D maybe TRBD1 (6 bases). V lost 5 bases and J lost 0, with 11 bases in between. CDR1 is SEHNR, CDR2 FQNEAQ, per germline (reference sequence). The CDR3 is 15 amino acids. CDR3 protein: CASSDGQSSGNTIYF. CDR3 DNA sequence: TGTGCCAGCAGCGACGGACAGAGCTCTGGAAACACCATATATTTT.

V and J are TRBV27 and TRBJ1-2, with D perhaps TRBD1 (5 bases). V gave up 5 bases and J gave up 7 bases, with 17 bases separating them. There are 14 residues in the CDR3. Germline CDR1 is MNHEY and CDR2 is SMNVEV (reference sequence). The CDR3 nucleotides are TGTGCCAGCAGTCCCCGAGGAGGGGATGCTGGCTACACCTTC. It yields the protein CASSPRGGDAGYTF.

This clone was recorded a few times. This sequence joins TRBV6-2 or TRBV6-3 and TRBJ1-1; TRBD1 matches 7 bases. This CDR3 has 15 residues. Trimming took 0 bases from V and 6 from J; bases not matched to a gene: 7. The V gene's germline CDR1 is MNHEY and CDR2 SVGEGT. CDR3 protein: CASSYSDRDRAEAFF. The CDR3 coding sequence is TGTGCCAGCAGTTACTCAGACAGGGATAGAGCTGAAGCTTTCTTT.